This T cell receptor (beta chain) was sequenced for a study of identical twins. Study-level results: Conclusions leaned on cross-sectional statistical analysis and did not track the same donors over time. Memory repertoires showed no such pattern, whereas abundant cord blood beta clonotypes carried fewer insertions.

Each CDR3 protein is one row after TCRdb ran MiXCR on the 5' RACE reads. The sample consists of fewer than 650,000 distinct CDR3 sequences, over 8.5% of them appearing once. This CDR3 comprises 15 residues. Germline loops: CDR1 GTSNPN, CDR2 SVGIG (reference sequence). The V gene end was trimmed by 0 bases and the J gene end by 7 bases; junction bases not matched to a gene: 8. Healthy Caucasians alone served as donors. This clonotype was detected ten times or more. Its cognate antigen is unknown. This sample also appeared in a second study, on yellow fever vaccine responses in identical twins. That paper states: Reported findings indicate that twins' vaccine T cell responses seemed partially convergent, partially personalized.

Source material: PBMCs. The rearrangement uses TRBV30 and TRBJ1-5, with 8 nucleotides matching TRBD1. The sequence was collected from a woman aged 18-29 years in good health. CDR3: CAWSVGQGVEQPQHF. CDR3 sequence (DNA): TGTGCCTGGAGTGTTGGACAGGGTGTAGAGCAGCCCCAGCATTTT.